The 9 T cell receptor beta chains presented below share a single source sample, sequenced in a study of blood T cell repertoires in COVID-19. Libraries were prepared by immunoSEQ multiplex PCR; TCRdb keeps only in-frame clonotypes and omits some of them. The repertoire consists of about 100,000 clones, with under 95% occurring once and the leading ten covering over 1%. Sequenced sample: peripheral blood. These receptors all stem from a woman aged 25 to 39 with acute or convalescent COVID-19.

The V gene is TRBV29-1, the J gene TRBJ1-1, with 8 bases matching TRBD1. The CDR3 extends over 11 amino acids. Germline V gives CDR1 SQVTM, CDR2 ANQGSEA. Losses at the gene ends were 7 bases for V and 4 bases for J; bases not matched to a gene: 2. The CDR3 loop is CSADRATEAFF. As DNA, the CDR3 is TGCAGCGCGGACAGGGCCACTGAAGCTTTCTTT.

J is TRBJ2-7 and V is TRBV13; 7 positions match TRBD1. Germline lookup yields CDR1 PRHDT and CDR2 FYEKMQ (reference sequence). With V trimmed by 5 bases and J by 2 bases, 9 bases remained unmatched. The length of the CDR3 is 15 residues. CDR3 coding DNA: TGTGCCAGCAGCCGTAGGGGGCGGACGGCCTACGAGCAGTACTTC. Translated, it gives CASSRRGRTAYEQYF.

For this clone: This sample includes further DNA sequences coding for the same CDR3. The CDR3 coding sequence is TGTGCCATCAGTGGGACTAGCGGAAATGAGCAGTTCTTC. It codes for CAISGTSGNEQFF. The rearrangement uses TRBV10-3 and TRBJ2-1; 10 positions agree with TRBD2. Trimming took 4 bases from V and 7 from J; bases not matched to a gene: 1. Germline CDR1 ENHRY, CDR2 SYGVKD. This CDR3 spans 13 amino acids.

In this sample, this clone turned up once. This chain's CDR3 is CASSSGNTIYF. In DNA, the CDR3 is TGTGCCAGCAGCTCGGGAAACACCATATATTTT. This chain uses TRBV11-2 with TRBJ1-3; D not resolved. Looked up from germline, CDR1 is SGHAT and CDR2 is FQNNGV. The CDR3 runs to 11 residues. V lost 4 bases, J lost 4 bases, and 2 bases lay in between.

The gene calls are TRBV5-1 and TRBJ1-2; 9 bases match TRBD1. The CDR3 is 18 residues long. Germline CDR1 SGHRS, CDR2 YFSETQ. The V segment lost 4 bases and the J segment 0 bases; nucleotides outside the gene matches: 13. In DNA form, the CDR3 reads TGCGCCAGCAGCATAATGAGTGGGGGGACAGGGTCTAACTATGGCTACACCTTC. Its protein product is CASSIMSGGTGSNYGYTF.

This chain joins TRBV5-5 and TRBJ2-5, with 10 positions matching TRBD2. The CDR3 spans 15 residues. Germline V gene data show CDR1 as SGHKS and CDR2 as YYEKEE (reference sequence). Trimming took 4 bases from V and 1 from J; bases not matched to a gene: 4. The CDR3 here is CASSTPSGGQETQYF. For the CDR3, the DNA is TGTGCCAGCAGCACCCCTAGCGGGGGCCAAGAGACCCAGTACTTC. Complete variable domain (other parts from reference TRBV5-5 and TRBJ2-5): DAGVTQSPTHLIKTRGQQVTLRCSPISGHKSVSWYQQVLGQGPQFIFQYYEKEERGRGNFPDRFSARQFPNYSSELNVNALLLGDSALYLCASSTPSGGQETQYFGPGTRLLVL.

The CDR3 is CASSPVSGLAGATGFF. DNA of the CDR3: TGTGCCAGCAGCCCCGTATCCGGACTAGCGGGGGCCACGGGGTTCTTC. The chain employs TRBV7-3 and TRBJ2-1; 13 bases fit TRBD2. The CDR3 spans 16 residues. Germline CDR1 SGHTA, CDR2 FQGTGA. J lost 15 bases, V lost 5 bases, and 16 bases had no gene match.

The genes are TRBV3-1 (or the pseudogene TRBV3-2) and TRBJ2-3; 8 positions match TRBD2. Germline V gives CDR1 LGHDT, CDR2 YNNKEL (reference sequence). The J segment lost 3 bases and the V segment lost 0 bases, leaving 5 bases of the junction unmatched. CDR3 size: 16 residues. CDR3: CASSQDSGGETDTQYF. The DNA of the CDR3 is TGTGCCAGCAGCCAAGATTCCGGGGGGGAAACAGATACGCAGTATTTT.

The V gene is TRBV3-1 (or the pseudogene TRBV3-2), the J gene TRBJ2-7, with a weak D call TRBD2 (5 bases). Per germline, CDR1 LGHDT and CDR2 YNNKEL (reference sequence). Trimming removed 2 bases from V and 3 bases from J, with 17 bases in between. The CDR3 totals 16 residues. The CDR3 region is CASSQLDSSVGYEQYF. Here the CDR3 DNA reads TGTGCCAGCAGCCAACTGGACTCGTCGGTGGGCTACGAGCAGTACTTC.